The 10 T cell receptor beta chains in this list originate from one sample, sequenced in a study of cytomegalovirus exposure and HLA in healthy donors. Sequencing was performed with immunoSEQ multiplex PCR; in TCRdb, only in-frame clones are kept and a portion is missing. The data contain over 200,000 clones, about 92% of them seen just once; the ten biggest clones take up 3% to 3.5%. The sample taken for sequencing was PBMCs. The receptors here all came from a woman in her twenties or thirties in good health and CMV-seronegative.

The chain couples TRBV2 to TRBJ2-3, with 7 bases matching TRBD2. After removal of 6 bases from V and 5 bases from J, the junction contained 17 bases not matched to a gene. This CDR3 is 17 amino acids long. The germline CDR1 and CDR2 sequences are SNHLY and FYNNEI. CDR3 nucleotides: TGTGCCAGCAGCTTATTCTCTAGCGGAGGTACACAAGATACGCAGTATTTT. Protein sequence: CASSLFSSGGTQDTQYF.

This clone was counted between two and nine times. V is TRBV7-9 and J is TRBJ2-4; TRBD2 matches at 7 bases. Germline trimming cut 1 base from V and 0 bases from J; bases unmatched to any gene: 6. The CDR3 covers 17 residues. Germline V CDR1 and CDR2: SEHNR, FQNEAQ (reference sequence). CDR3 bases: TGTGCCAGCAGCTTAGAGGTGGGCGGGAGAGCCAAAAACATTCAGTACTTC. The encoded protein is CASSLEVGGRAKNIQYF.

The rearrangement joins TRBV7-9 to TRBJ2-2; TRBD2 matches 9 bases. CDR1 is SEHNR, CDR2 FQNEAQ, per germline (reference sequence). J lost 6 bases, V lost 5 bases, and 10 bases had no gene match. This CDR3 has 16 amino acids. The CDR3 nucleotides are TGTGCCAGCAGCCCCCGGAGCGGGAGGAATGCCGGGGAGCTGTTTTTT. Translation: CASSPRSGRNAGELFF. Full variable domain (missing parts from reference TRBV7-9 and TRBJ2-2): DTGVSQNPRHKITKRGQNVTFRCDPISEHNRLYWYRQTLGQGPEFLTYFQNEAQLEKSRLLSDRFSAERPKGSFSTLEIQRTEQGDSAMYLCASSPRSGRNAGELFFGEGSRLTVL.

V is TRBV18 and J is TRBJ2-7, with D possibly being TRBD2 (6 bases). V lost 4 bases to trimming and J lost 0 bases, with 13 bases between them. The CDR3 spans 15 residues. Per the germline V gene, CDR1 is KGHSH and CDR2 is LQKENI. The CDR3: CASSLPGALSYEQYF. The CDR3 bases are TGTGCCAGCTCACTCCCGGGAGCCCTCTCCTACGAGCAGTACTTC.

V usage is TRBV5-1 and J usage is TRBJ1-5, with no clear D. The CDR3 consists of 15 residues. V dropped 1 base and J dropped 0 bases, with 8 bases sitting between them. Germline V gene lookup returns CDR1 SGHRS and CDR2 YFSETQ. The CDR3 reads CASSLLGNSNQPQHF. Here the CDR3 DNA reads TGCGCCAGCAGCTTGTTGGGGAATAGCAATCAGCCCCAGCATTTT.

This chain uses TRBV15 with TRBJ2-1; no firm D call. The CDR3 loop spans 12 amino acids. The germline CDR1 and CDR2 sequences are LNHNV and YYDKDF (reference sequence). Trimming removed 8 bases from V and 7 bases from J, with 12 bases in between. The chain's CDR3 is CATGRVANEQFF. The CDR3 DNA reads TGTGCCACCGGACGAGTGGCAAATGAGCAGTTCTTC.

The J gene is TRBJ2-3, the V gene TRBV5-1; 7 bases are a match to TRBD2. J lost 5 bases, V lost 3 bases, and 15 bases had no gene match. This CDR3 is built from 17 residues. In germline, CDR1 is SGHRS, CDR2 YFSETQ. The CDR3 sequence: CASSSNPLGGAKDTQYF. The CDR3 DNA is TGCGCCAGCAGCTCAAACCCTTTGGGAGGGGCGAAAGATACGCAGTATTTT.

This chain uses TRBV6-1 with TRBJ1-5; D is undetermined. The germline gives CDR1 MNHNS, CDR2 SASEGT. The V end lost 11 bases, the J end lost 5 bases, and 16 bases lay between the germline ends. CDR3 length: 13 amino acids. Here the CDR3 DNA reads TGTGCCGCCAGCGAGATAAATGATCAGCCCCAGCATTTT. Encoded protein: CAASEINDQPQHF.

CDR3 sequence: CASSEAERGLFYNEQFF. CDR3 nucleotide sequence: TGTGCCAGCAGTGAAGCGGAGAGGGGGCTTTTCTACAATGAGCAGTTCTTC. The chain joins TRBV6-1 to TRBJ2-1, with 7 nucleotides matching TRBD1. Germline V lookup: CDR1 MNHNS, CDR2 SASEGT. The CDR3 sequence is 17 residues long. V was clipped by 0 bases and J by 3 bases; unmatched bases: 8.

The rearrangement joins TRBV4-3 to TRBJ1-4, with TRBD1 as a possible D gene (6 bases). Trimming cost V 0 bases and J 7 bases, with 12 bases left between them. The CDR3 length is 15 residues. Germline V lookup: CDR1 LGHNA, CDR2 YSLEER. The CDR3 loop reads CASSQDEGESEKLFF. CDR3 bases: TGCGCCAGCAGCCAAGATGAGGGGGAGAGTGAAAAACTGTTTTTT.